Presented here are 19 T cell receptor beta chains from one specimen sequenced in a study of blood T cell repertoires in COVID-19 (dated by TCRdb to about 2020). The method was the immunoSEQ multiplex PCR assay. TCRdb holds this immuneACCESS table with in-frame rearrangements only. Some clones are missing; in checked studies, unresolved V genes explain under half, and the rest has no known cause. For this sample the table gives 78,000 or so clones, of which 82% were detected only once. The ten largest clones add up to roughly 12% of the sample. Sequencing was performed on peripheral blood. These receptor sequences come from an elderly man with acute or convalescent COVID-19.

This clone was seen once. The V gene is TRBV5-1, the J gene TRBJ2-2; the match to TRBD1 covers 10 bases. Germline values: CDR1 SGHRS, CDR2 YFSETQ. Trimming removed 4 bases from V and 4 bases from J; junction bases left unmatched: 7. The CDR3 is 16 amino acids. The CDR3, as DNA: TGCGCCAGCAGCCTAATGACAGGGGGCGGCACCGGGGAGCTGTTTTTT. Its protein product is CASSLMTGGGTGELFF.

This rearrangement joins TRBV29-1 to TRBJ2-7; D perhaps matches TRBD2 (5 bases). The germline gives CDR1 SQVTM, CDR2 ANQGSEA. Trimming took off 7 bases at V and 2 bases at J, with 15 bases between the two ends. This CDR3 is 13 amino acids long. Written as DNA, the CDR3 is TGCAGCGCCCAGAGAGGGTTGGCCTACGAGCAGTACTTC. Residues: CSAQRGLAYEQYF.

This clone was observed a single time. V gene TRBV5-1 combines with J gene TRBJ2-1; 10 bases line up with TRBD2. The CDR3 is 15 residues long. Germline V gene lookup returns CDR1 SGHRS and CDR2 YFSETQ. Trimming took 2 bases from V and 5 from J; bases not matched to a gene: 4. CDR3 DNA: TGCGCCAGCAGCTTTGCAGCGGGGGGGAACAATGAGCAGTTCTTC. Translating gives CASSFAAGGNNEQFF.

The CDR3 nucleotides read TGCGCCAGCAGCATATTGGCAGGGAACAACTATGGCTACACCTTC. Translation: CASSILAGNNYGYTF. V and J are TRBV5-1 and TRBJ1-2; maybe TRBD1 (5 bases). Trimming pared 4 bases from V and 2 bases from J, leaving 15 bases between. The CDR3 length is 15 residues. Per the germline V gene, CDR1 is SGHRS and CDR2 is YFSETQ.

This clone was recorded a few times. V and J are TRBV19 and TRBJ1-5; 9 bases are a match to TRBD1. Germline V CDR1 and CDR2: LNHDA, SQIVND (reference sequence). The CDR3 has 16 residues. After removal of 7 bases from V and 4 bases from J, the junction contained 11 bases not matched to a gene. The CDR3 bases are TGTGCCAGTAACTTAGGGACAGGGATCTGGAATCAGCCCCAGCATTTT. The encoded protein is CASNLGTGIWNQPQHF.

The CDR3 loop is CASSLDGPNSPLHF. The CDR3 coding sequence is TGTGCCAGCAGCTTAGATGGGCCTAATTCACCCCTCCACTTT. The chain couples TRBV7-9 to TRBJ1-6, with unresolved D. CDR3 length: 14 amino acids. Trimming cost V 1 base and J 6 bases, with 7 bases left between them. Looked up from germline, CDR1 is SEHNR and CDR2 is FQNEAQ (reference sequence).

The chain is built from TRBV7-9 and TRBJ2-1; D possibly corresponds to TRBD2 (6 bases). CDR1 and CDR2 (germline): SEHNR, FQNEAQ (reference sequence). Trimming shortened V by 0 bases and J by 0 bases, and 12 bases separated the two germline ends. The CDR3 covers 17 residues. CDR3 loop: CASSLAGGLSSYNEQFF. The CDR3 bases are TGTGCCAGCAGCTTAGCCGGAGGGCTGAGCTCCTACAATGAGCAGTTCTTC. The complete variable domain, with remaining parts taken from reference TRBV7-9 and TRBJ2-1, reads DTGVSQNPRHKITKRGQNVTFRCDPISEHNRLYWYRQTLGQGPEFLTYFQNEAQLEKSRLLSDRFSAERPKGSFSTLEIQRTEQGDSAMYLCASSLAGGLSSYNEQFFGPGTRLTVL.

The DNA for the CDR3 is TGCGCCAGCAGCTTAACCACAATCTCAGGAAACGGCTACACCTTC. Protein sequence: CASSLTTISGNGYTF. The chain links TRBV5-1 to TRBJ1-2; D is unresolved. The V end was cut by 2 bases, the J end by 8 bases, with 19 bases between. The germline CDR1 and CDR2 sequences are SGHRS and YFSETQ. CDR3 size: 15 residues.

V is TRBV5-6 and J is TRBJ1-2, with a weak D call TRBD1 (5 bases). Germline-derived CDR1 and CDR2 are SGHDT and YYEEEE. The ends were cut back, 2 bases at V and 6 bases at J, with 11 bases in the middle. The CDR3 has 13 amino acids. The CDR3 DNA reads TGTGCCAGCAGCTTTTCAGGGCCCAATGGCTACACCTTC. It is translated as CASSFSGPNGYTF.

The rearrangement uses TRBV2 and TRBJ1-6; a possible D gene is TRBD1 (6 bases). The CDR3 covers 13 residues. The ends were cut back, 6 bases at V and 7 bases at J, with 10 bases in the middle. Germline V lookup: CDR1 SNHLY, CDR2 FYNNEI. Here the CDR3 reads CASSPGQNSPLHF. The CDR3 region has the DNA TGTGCCAGCAGCCCCGGACAGAATTCACCCCTCCACTTT.

The V and J genes are TRBV5-4 and TRBJ2-3, with D possibly TRBD1 on 5 matching bases. The germline CDR1 and CDR2 sequences are SGHNT and YYREEE (reference sequence). This CDR3 spans 15 amino acids. The V and J ends lost 1 base and 4 bases respectively, with 13 bases between them. The CDR3 DNA reads as TGTGCCAGCAGCTTGCAGGGCGCAAACGCAGATACGCAGTATTTT. Its translation is CASSLQGANADTQYF.

The genes are TRBV12-5 and TRBJ2-1; 7 bases match TRBD1. The V gene's germline CDR1 is LGHNT and CDR2 FRNRAP. The V and J ends lost 5 bases and 3 bases, in that order; junction bases with no gene match: 7. This CDR3 has 15 amino acids. CDR3 coding DNA: TGTGCTAGTGGTGGCGACAGGGAGAGCTACAATGAGCAGTTCTTC. Encoded protein: CASGGDRESYNEQFF.

V usage is TRBV14 and J usage is TRBJ2-5; D might be TRBD2 (7 bases). Trimming pared 0 bases from V and 2 bases from J, leaving 13 bases between. Looked up from germline, CDR1 is SGHDN and CDR2 is FVKESK. The CDR3 is made up of 16 amino acids. CDR3 nucleotide sequence: TGTGCCAGCAGCCAAGATCTAGGGGGGGCTCAAGAGACCCAGTACTTC. Translated, it gives CASSQDLGGAQETQYF.

The genes are TRBV10-2 and TRBJ2-7; tentatively, D is TRBD1 (5 bases). This CDR3 has 13 residues. Trimming took off 6 bases at V and 0 bases at J, with 9 bases between the two ends. Germline V gene sequence: CDR1 WSHSY, CDR2 SAAADI. CDR3 residues: CASRDTLSYEQYF. CDR3 DNA: TGCGCCAGCAGGGACACCCTCTCCTACGAGCAGTACTTC.

This chain connects TRBV7-3 to TRBJ2-7; 7 nucleotides match TRBD1. CDR3 length: 15 residues. V lost 1 base, J lost 0 bases, and 3 bases stayed unmatched. Per the germline V gene, CDR1 is SGHTA and CDR2 is FQGTGA. The CDR3 region is CASSLMPGGSYEQYF. The DNA for the CDR3 is TGTGCCAGCAGCTTAATGCCAGGGGGCTCCTACGAGCAGTACTTC.

J is TRBJ2-3 and V is TRBV11-3; D is possibly TRBD2 (6 bases). This CDR3 region has 15 residues. Trimming removed 3 bases from V and 1 base from J, with 11 bases in between. Germline lookup yields CDR1 SGHNT and CDR2 YENEEA. CDR3 DNA: TGTGCCAGCAGCTTTCGGGCTAGCGGCACAGATACGCAGTATTTT. This gives the protein CASSFRASGTDTQYF.

The rearrangement joins TRBV7-2 to TRBJ2-5; 7 bases are shared with TRBD2. The CDR3 consists of 16 residues. The germline V gene encodes CDR1 SGHTA and CDR2 FQGNSA. V shed 5 bases and J 2 bases; nucleotides not matched to a gene: 11. The CDR3 bases are TGTGCCAGCAGCGTTGGACTAGGTCTGGGGCAAGAGACCCAGTACTTC. Translating it yields CASSVGLGLGQETQYF.

The chain is built from TRBV2 and TRBJ1-2; D remains ambiguous. The CDR3 has 13 amino acids. V dropped 0 bases and J dropped 5 bases, with 7 bases sitting between them. Germline CDR1 SNHLY, CDR2 FYNNEI. CDR3 residues: CASSEARFYGYTF. CDR3 DNA: TGTGCCAGCAGTGAAGCCAGGTTTTATGGCTACACCTTC.

The chain links TRBV30 to TRBJ1-5; 9 bases fit TRBD1. Germline lookup yields CDR1 GTSNPN and CDR2 SVGIG (reference sequence). V shed 5 bases and J 6 bases; nucleotides not matched to a gene: 8. The CDR3 has 14 residues. The CDR3 reads CAWGTTGGGQPQHF. CDR3 sequence (DNA): TGTGCCTGGGGTACTACAGGGGGCGGTCAGCCCCAGCATTTT.